This TCR beta chain comes out of a study of cytomegalovirus exposure and HLA in healthy donors. At the level of the study: Assignment to the Caucasian-associated ancestry cluster applied to 75% to 85% of the roughly 400 genotyped donors.

Study-wide results and caveats: Reports indicate that TCR beta sequences accurately predicted the HLA-A and HLA-B alleles of most subjects.

The PCR contained 60 Vbeta and 13 Jbeta primers. Produced via immunoSEQ multiplex PCR; TCRdb's table is partial and in-frame only. Here the sample spans about 190,000 clones, more than 75% being singletons. After removal of 5 bases from V and 3 bases from J, the junction contained 3 bases not matched to a gene. CDR1 and CDR2 from the germline V gene are MRHNA and SNTAGT. The CDR3 is made up of 14 amino acids. Points on this clone: The antigen is not known.

The clonotype originates from a woman between 50 and 59 years old in good health and CMV-seropositive. The chain carries TRBV6-4 and TRBJ2-2; 7 bases map to TRBD2. The sequencing input was PBMCs. CDR3 sequence: CASSQRGDTGELFF. CDR3 sequence (DNA): TGTGCCAGCAGTCAGCGGGGCGACACCGGGGAGCTGTTTTTT.